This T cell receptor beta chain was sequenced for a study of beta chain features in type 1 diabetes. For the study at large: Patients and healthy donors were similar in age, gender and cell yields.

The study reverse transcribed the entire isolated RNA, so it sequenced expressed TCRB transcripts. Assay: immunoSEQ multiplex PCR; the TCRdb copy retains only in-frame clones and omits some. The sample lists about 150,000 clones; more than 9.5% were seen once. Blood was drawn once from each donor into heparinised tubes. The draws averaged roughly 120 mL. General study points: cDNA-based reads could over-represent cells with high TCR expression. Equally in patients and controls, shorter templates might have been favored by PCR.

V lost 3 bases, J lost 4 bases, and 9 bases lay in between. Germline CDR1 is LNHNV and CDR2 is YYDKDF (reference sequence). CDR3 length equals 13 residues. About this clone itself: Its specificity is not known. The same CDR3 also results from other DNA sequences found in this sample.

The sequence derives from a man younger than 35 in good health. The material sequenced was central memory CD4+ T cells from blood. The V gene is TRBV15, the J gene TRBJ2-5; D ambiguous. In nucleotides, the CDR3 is TGTGCCACCAGCAGGGGCGAGAGAGAGACCCAGTACTTC. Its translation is CATSRGERETQYF.